This TCR beta chain originates from a study of CD8 T cells in Susac syndrome. This CDR3 region has 12 residues. CDR1 LNHNV and CDR2 YYDKDF come from the germline V gene (reference sequence). V lost 0 bases, J lost 3 bases, and 2 bases lay in between. The T cells that were sequenced for TCR beta were CD8+ and CD4+ cells from blood. Random hexamers were used to reverse transcribe an amount of about 0.45 to 1 ug RNA. TCR beta CDR3 was amplified by immunoSEQ covering 54 Vbeta and 13 Jbeta. MiXCR was run by TCRdb on the immunoSEQ multiplex PCR reads, yielding one entry per CDR3 protein. Of nearly 200,000 distinct CDR3 sequences listed, more than 90% are singletons.

The V gene is TRBV15, the J gene TRBJ1-1; no clear D. The source is a human donor with multiple sclerosis. The sample was CD4+ T cells from PBMCs. CDR3 coding DNA: TGTGCCACCAGCAGAGACGACACTGAAGCTTTCTTT. Its translation: CATSRDDTEAFF. The full variable domain, completed using reference TRBV15 and TRBJ1-1, is DAMVIQNPRYQVTQFGKPVTLSCSQTLNHNVMYWYQQKSSQAPKLLFHYYDKDFNNEADTPDNFQSRRPNTSFCFLDIRSPGLGDTAMYLCATSRDDTEAFFGQGTRLTVV.